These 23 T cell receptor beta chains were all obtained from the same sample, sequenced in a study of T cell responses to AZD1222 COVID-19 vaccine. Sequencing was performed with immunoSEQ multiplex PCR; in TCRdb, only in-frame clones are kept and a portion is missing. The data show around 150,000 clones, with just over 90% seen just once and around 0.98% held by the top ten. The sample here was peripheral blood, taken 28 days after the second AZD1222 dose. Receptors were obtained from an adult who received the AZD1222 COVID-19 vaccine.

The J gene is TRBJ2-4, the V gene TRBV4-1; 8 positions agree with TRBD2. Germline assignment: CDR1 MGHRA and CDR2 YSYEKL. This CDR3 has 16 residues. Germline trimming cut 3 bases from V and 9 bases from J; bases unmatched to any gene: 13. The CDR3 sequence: CASSQIGQERGPIQYF. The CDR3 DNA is TGCGCCAGCAGCCAGATCGGGCAGGAGCGGGGGCCCATTCAGTACTTC.

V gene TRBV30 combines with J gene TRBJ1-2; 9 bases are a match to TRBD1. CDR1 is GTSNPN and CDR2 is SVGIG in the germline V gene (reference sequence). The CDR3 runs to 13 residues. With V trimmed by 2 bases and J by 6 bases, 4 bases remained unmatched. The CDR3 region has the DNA TGTGCCTGGAGTCGGGACAGGGCTCATGGCTACACCTTC. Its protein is CAWSRDRAHGYTF.

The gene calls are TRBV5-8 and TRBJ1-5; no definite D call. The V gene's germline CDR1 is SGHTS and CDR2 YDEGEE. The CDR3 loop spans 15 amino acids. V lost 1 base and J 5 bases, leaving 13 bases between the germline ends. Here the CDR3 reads CASSLTGRVDQPQHF. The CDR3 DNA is TGTGCCAGCAGCTTGACCGGGAGAGTGGATCAGCCCCAGCATTTT.

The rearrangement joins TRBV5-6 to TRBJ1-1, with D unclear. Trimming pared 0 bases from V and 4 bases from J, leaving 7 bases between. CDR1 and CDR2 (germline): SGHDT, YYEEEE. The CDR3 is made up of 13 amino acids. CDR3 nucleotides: TGTGCCAGCAGCTTGGGTGGGATCACTGAAGCTTTCTTT. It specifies CASSLGGITEAFF. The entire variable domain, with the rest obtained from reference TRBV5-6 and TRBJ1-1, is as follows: DAGVTQSPTHLIKTRGQQVTLRCSPKSGHDTVSWYQQALGQGPQFIFQYYEEEERQRGNFPDRFSGHQFPNYSSELNVNALLLGDSALYLCASSLGGITEAFFGQGTRLTVV.

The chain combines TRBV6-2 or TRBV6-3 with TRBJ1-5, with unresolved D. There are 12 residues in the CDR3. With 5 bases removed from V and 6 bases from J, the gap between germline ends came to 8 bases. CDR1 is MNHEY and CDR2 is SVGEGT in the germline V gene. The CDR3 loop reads CASSDPSQPQHF. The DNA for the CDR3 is TGTGCCAGCAGTGACCCCAGTCAGCCCCAGCATTTT.

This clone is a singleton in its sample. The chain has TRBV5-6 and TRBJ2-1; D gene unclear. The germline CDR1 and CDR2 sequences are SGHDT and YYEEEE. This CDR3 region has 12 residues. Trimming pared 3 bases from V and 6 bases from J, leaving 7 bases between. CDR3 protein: CASSWTSNEQFF. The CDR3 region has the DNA TGTGCCAGCAGCTGGACCTCCAATGAGCAGTTCTTC.

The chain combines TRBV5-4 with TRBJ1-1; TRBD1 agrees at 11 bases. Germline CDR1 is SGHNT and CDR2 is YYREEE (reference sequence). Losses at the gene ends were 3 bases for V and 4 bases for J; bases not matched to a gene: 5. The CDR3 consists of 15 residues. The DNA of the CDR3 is TGTGCCAGCAGCTCGGGACAGGGGGGCACCACTGAAGCTTTCTTT. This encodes CASSSGQGGTTEAFF.

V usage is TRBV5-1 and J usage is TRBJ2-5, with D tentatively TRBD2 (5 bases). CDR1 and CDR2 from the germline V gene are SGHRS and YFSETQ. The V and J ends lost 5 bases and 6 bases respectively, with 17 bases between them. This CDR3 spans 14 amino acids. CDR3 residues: CASRVSAAQQTQYF. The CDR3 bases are TGCGCCAGCAGGGTTAGCGCGGCCCAGCAGACCCAGTACTTC. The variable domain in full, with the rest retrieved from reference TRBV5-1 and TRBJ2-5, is KAGVTQTPRYLIKTRGQQVTLSCSPISGHRSVSWYQQTPGQGLQFLFEYFSETQRNKGNFPGRFSGRQFSNSRSEMNVSTLELGDSALYLCASRVSAAQQTQYFGPGTRLLVL.

In DNA form, the CDR3 reads TGTGCCAGCGCGCCACGAGGGGTAGGAGTCTACGAGCAGTACTTC. It encodes CASAPRGVGVYEQYF. The chain recombines TRBV6-5 with TRBJ2-7; D assignment may be TRBD1 or TRBD2 (5 bases each). The CDR3 totals 15 residues. V lost 8 bases and J lost 3, with 20 bases in between. The germline V gene has CDR1 MNHEY and CDR2 SVGAGI.

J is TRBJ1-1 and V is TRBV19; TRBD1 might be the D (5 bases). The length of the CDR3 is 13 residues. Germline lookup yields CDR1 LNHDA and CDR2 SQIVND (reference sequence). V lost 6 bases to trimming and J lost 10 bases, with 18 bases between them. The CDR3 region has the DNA TGTGCCAGTAGAGTTGCCCCGGCAGGGCGAGCTTTCTTT. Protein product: CASRVAPAGRAFF.

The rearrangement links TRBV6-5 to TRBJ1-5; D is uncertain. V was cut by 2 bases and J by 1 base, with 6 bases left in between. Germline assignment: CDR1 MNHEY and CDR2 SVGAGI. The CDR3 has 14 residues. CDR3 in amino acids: CASSYGVSNQPQHF. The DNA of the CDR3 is TGTGCCAGCAGTTACGGGGTCAGCAATCAGCCCCAGCATTTT.

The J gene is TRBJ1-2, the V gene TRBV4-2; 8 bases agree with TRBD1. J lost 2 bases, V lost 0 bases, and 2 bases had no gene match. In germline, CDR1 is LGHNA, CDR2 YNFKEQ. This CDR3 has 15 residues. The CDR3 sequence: CASSQERQGNYGYTF. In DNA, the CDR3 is TGTGCCAGCAGCCAAGAGAGACAGGGGAACTATGGCTACACCTTC.

The CDR3, as DNA: TGTGCCAGCAGTGATGGACGCAGCTCCTACAATGAGCAGTTCTTC. Amino acids: CASSDGRSSYNEQFF. The chain uses TRBV6-1 and TRBJ2-1; D is ambiguous. The CDR3 length is 15 residues. CDR1 MNHNS and CDR2 SASEGT come from the germline V gene. Trimming removed 3 bases from V and 0 bases from J, with 9 bases in between.

Here the CDR3 reads CASSQTLGRSLRGYTF. CDR3 DNA: TGTGCCAGCAGCCAAACGTTAGGGCGATCACTCCGCGGCTACACCTTC. The chain uses TRBV3-1 (or the pseudogene TRBV3-2) and TRBJ1-2; D unresolved. Trimming removed 2 bases at V and 8 bases at J, with 21 bases between. Per germline, CDR1 LGHDT and CDR2 YNNKEL (reference sequence). This CDR3 spans 16 amino acids.

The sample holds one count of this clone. The CDR3 nucleotides read TGTGCCAGCAGCCTAAACCCGGACCCTAATGAAAAACTGTTTTTT. Translated, it gives CASSLNPDPNEKLFF. The genes are TRBV6-5 and TRBJ1-4; D uncertain. The CDR3 has 15 residues. CDR1 is MNHEY, CDR2 SVGAGI, per germline. Deletions cut 6 bases from V and 3 bases from J, with 14 bases between.

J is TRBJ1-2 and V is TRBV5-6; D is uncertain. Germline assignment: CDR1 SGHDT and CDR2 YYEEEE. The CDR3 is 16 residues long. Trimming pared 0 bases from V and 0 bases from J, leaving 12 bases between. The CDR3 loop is CASSLESGRANYGYTF. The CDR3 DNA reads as TGTGCCAGCAGCTTGGAGTCAGGCCGAGCTAACTATGGCTACACCTTC. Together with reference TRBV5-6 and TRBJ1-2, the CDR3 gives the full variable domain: DAGVTQSPTHLIKTRGQQVTLRCSPKSGHDTVSWYQQALGQGPQFIFQYYEEEERQRGNFPDRFSGHQFPNYSSELNVNALLLGDSALYLCASSLESGRANYGYTFGSGTRLTVV.

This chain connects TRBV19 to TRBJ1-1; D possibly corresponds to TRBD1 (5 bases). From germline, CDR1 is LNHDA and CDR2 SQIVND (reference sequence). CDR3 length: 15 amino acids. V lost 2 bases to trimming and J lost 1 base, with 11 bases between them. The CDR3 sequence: CASSITGRPNTEAFF. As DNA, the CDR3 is TGTGCCAGTAGTATAACGGGGCGGCCGAACACTGAAGCTTTCTTT.

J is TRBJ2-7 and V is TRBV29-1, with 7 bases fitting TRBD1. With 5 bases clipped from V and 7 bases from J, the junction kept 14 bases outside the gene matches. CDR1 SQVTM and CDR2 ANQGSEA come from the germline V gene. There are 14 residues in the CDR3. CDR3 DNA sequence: TGCAGCGTTCGTAGACAGGGAAGGGCAAGGGAGCAGTACTTC. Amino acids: CSVRRQGRAREQYF.

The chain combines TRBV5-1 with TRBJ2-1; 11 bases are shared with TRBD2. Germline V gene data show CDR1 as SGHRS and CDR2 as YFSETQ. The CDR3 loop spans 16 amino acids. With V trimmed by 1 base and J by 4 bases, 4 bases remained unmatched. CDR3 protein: CASSLSLAGGYNEQFF. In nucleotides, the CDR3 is TGCGCCAGCAGCTTGTCCCTAGCGGGGGGTTACAATGAGCAGTTCTTC.

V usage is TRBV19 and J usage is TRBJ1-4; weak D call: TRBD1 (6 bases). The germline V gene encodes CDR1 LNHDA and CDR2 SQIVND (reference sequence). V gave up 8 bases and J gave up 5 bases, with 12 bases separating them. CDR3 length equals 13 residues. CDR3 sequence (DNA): TGTGCCAGTGGTAGCGGGGGCAATGAAAAACTGTTTTTT. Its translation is CASGSGGNEKLFF.

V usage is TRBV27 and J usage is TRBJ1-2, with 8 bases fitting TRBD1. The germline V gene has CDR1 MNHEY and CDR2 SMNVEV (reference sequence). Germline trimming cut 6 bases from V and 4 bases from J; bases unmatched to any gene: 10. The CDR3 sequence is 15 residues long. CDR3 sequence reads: CASSSRGLGSYGYTF. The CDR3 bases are TGTGCCAGCAGCTCCAGGGGGCTTGGCAGCTATGGCTACACCTTC.

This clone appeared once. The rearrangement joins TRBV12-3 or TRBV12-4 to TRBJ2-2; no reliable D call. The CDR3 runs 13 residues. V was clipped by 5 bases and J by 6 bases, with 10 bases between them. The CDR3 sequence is CASSLGWAGELFF. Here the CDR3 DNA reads TGTGCCAGCAGTCTAGGTTGGGCCGGGGAGCTGTTTTTT.

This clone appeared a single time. The CDR3 nucleotides are TGTGCCAGCAGCCAAGGGGCAGGGGATGGCTACACCTTC. It specifies CASSQGAGDGYTF. The rearrangement links TRBV3-1 (or the pseudogene TRBV3-2) to TRBJ1-2; possible D gene TRBD1, 6 bases. From germline, CDR1 is LGHDT and CDR2 YNNKEL (reference sequence). Trimming stripped 1 base from V and 6 bases from J, with 9 bases between. The CDR3 is 13 amino acids.